Sequencing of this TCR beta chain was carried out in a study of shared clonotypes between healthy human individuals. Study-level information: Three CD4 naive, three CD4 memory, two CD8 naive and one CD8 memory plate were used per donor.

Trimming stripped 0 bases from V and 4 bases from J, with 9 bases between. The germline gives CDR1 MGHRA, CDR2 YSYEKL. The CDR3 runs to 15 residues. Libraries were prepared by immunoSEQ multiplex PCR; TCRdb keeps only in-frame clonotypes and omits some of them. The sample holds about 2.4 million clones, 90% to 95% seen once. The J gene is TRBJ2-2, the V gene TRBV4-1; D may correspond to TRBD1 or TRBD2 (6 bases each). Material: naive CD4+ T cells sorted from blood. The subset here: CD45RA+ positively selected. The receptor's source is a man aged 18 to 30 in good health. The CDR3 protein is CASSQDGGGTGELFF. As DNA, the CDR3 is TGCGCCAGCAGCCAAGATGGAGGGGGCACCGGGGAGCTGTTTTTT.